Sequencing of this TCR beta chain was carried out in a study of blood T cell repertoires in COVID-19. Background on the study: Specimens from acute and convalescent COVID-19 originated in the United States, Italy and Spain.

The table came from immunoSEQ multiplex PCR; TCRdb's copy has only in-frame clones and leaves some out. The sample lists 110,000 or so clones; about 87% were seen once. Germline loops: CDR1 MDHEN, CDR2 SYDVKM. CDR3 length equals 15 residues. The V segment lost 2 bases and the J segment 5 bases; nucleotides outside the gene matches: 9. This chain uses TRBV28 with TRBJ2-7; 7 nucleotides align to TRBD2. The specimen was peripheral blood. The receptor was derived from a human donor in a cohort sampled during active COVID-19. The CDR3 nucleotides are TGTGCCAGCAGTTTAGGGAGGGGCGTTCTCGACGAGCAGTACTTC. Translation: CASSLGRGVLDEQYF.